The rows below give T cell receptor beta chains drawn from one sample of a study of Graves' ophthalmopathy and Graves' hyperthyroidism. TCRdb recomputed calls from the multiplex PCR reads with MiXCR, one row per CDR3 protein. The table records some 400,000 distinct CDR3 sequences, about 17% of them present only once. The sequenced sample consisted of peripheral blood. These receptors were collected from a woman aged 18 to 35 with Graves' ophthalmopathy. CDR3s include the opening cysteine and the closing phenylalanine or tryptophan. The D gene is left open where the match is weak. A row's size may be missing; if present it is once, few, many or a size class.

j_gene | abundance | d_gene | v_gene | CDR3nt | CDR3aa
TRBJ1-1 | few | NA | TRBV6-2/TRBV6-3 | TGTGCCAGCAGCCGAGGCAATTCGCCACCCGAAGCTTTCTTT | CASSRGNSPPEAFF
TRBJ2-5 | many | TRBD1 | TRBV7-2 | TGTGCCAGCAGCTATACCGGGACAGGGGGAGGAGAGACCCAGTACTTC | CASSYTGTGGGETQYF
TRBJ2-4 | many | NA | TRBV11-1 | TGTGCCAGCAGCTTAGCGGCTAGTACAGGGCCCCTAGCCAAAAACATTCAGTACTTC | CASSLAASTGPLAKNIQYF
TRBJ2-3 | many | NA | TRBV12-3/TRBV12-4 | TGTGCCAGCAGCCCCCACGGGGTTAGCACAGATACGCAGTATTTT | CASSPHGVSTDTQYF
TRBJ2-7 | many | TRBD2 | TRBV7-2 | TGTGCCAGCAGCCATGGGACTAGCGGCGAGCAGTACTTC | CASSHGTSGEQYF
TRBJ1-1 | many | TRBD1 | TRBV7-8 | TGTGCCAGCAGCCCGGGGACAGGGGCTTTCAACACTGAAGCTTTCTTT | CASSPGTGAFNTEAFF
TRBJ1-2 | NA | TRBD1 | TRBV7-2 | TGTGCCAGCAGTCCACAGGGGGCCGGTGGCTACATCTTC | CASSPQGAGGYIF
TRBJ1-2 | NA | NA | TRBV6-1 | TGTGCCAGCAGTGAAGGATCGGGGGTAGGCTATGGCTACACCTTC | CASSEGSGVGYGYTF
TRBJ1-1 | many | TRBD1 | TRBV4-2 | TGTGCCAGCAGCCAAGATTGGGGACAGGTGAACACTGAAGCTTTCTTT | CASSQDWGQVNTEAFF
TRBJ1-1 | many | NA | TRBV11-2 | TGTGCCAGCAGCCCCTACGGGCTGGTGGCTGAAGCTTTCTTT | CASSPYGLVAEAFF
TRBJ1-5 | many | TRBD1 | TRBV11-1 | TGTGCCAGCAGCCTAACCTCGGGACAGCTTAATCAGCCCCAGCATTTT | CASSLTSGQLNQPQHF
TRBJ2-5 | many | TRBD1 | TRBV20-1 | TGCAGTGCTTTGACAGGGGGCCAAGAGACCCAGTACTTC | CSALTGGQETQYF
TRBJ1-3 | many | TRBD1 | TRBV28 | TGTGCCACCCTTGCGACAGGGGATGGAAACACCATATATTTT | CATLATGDGNTIYF
TRBJ2-7 | NA | NA | TRBV6-5 | TGTGCCAGCAGTTACGGGGGCGGGGACCACGAGCAGTACTTC | CASSYGGGDHEQYF
TRBJ2-5 | many | TRBD2 | TRBV7-8 | TGTGCCAGCAGCTTAGCGCAACTAGCGGGGGGGCGAGGAGAGACCCAGTACTTC | CASSLAQLAGGRGETQYF
TRBJ2-7 | many | TRBD2 | TRBV6-2/TRBV6-3 | TGTGCCAGCAGGCCGGGACTAGCCCTAGGGGAGCAGTACTTC | CASRPGLALGEQYF